The 27 T cell receptor beta chains below come from one sample, sequenced in a study of blood T cells in healthy people across ages. Primed by a sample-barcoded 5' primer and a J-beta primer mix, a second PCR proceeded for 7 to 11 cycles. TCRdb ran MiXCR on the 5' RACE reads and lists one entry per CDR3 protein. The data show roughly 700,000 distinct CDR3 sequences, with 32% seen just once and roughly 14% held by the top ten. The sample taken for sequencing was blood. These receptors all stem from a woman over 75 in good health.

The chain links TRBV7-9 to TRBJ1-2; D is possibly TRBD1 (5 bases). Germline V gene lookup returns CDR1 SEHNR and CDR2 FQNEAQ (reference sequence). CDR3 length: 14 residues. V dropped 1 base and J dropped 7 bases, with 13 bases sitting between them. CDR3 residues: CASSLEAGGAGYTF. CDR3 bases: TGTGCCAGCAGCTTAGAGGCGGGAGGGGCTGGCTACACCTTC. The full variable domain, with the rest looked up from reference TRBV7-9 and TRBJ1-2, is DTGVSQNPRHKITKRGQNVTFRCDPISEHNRLYWYRQTLGQGPEFLTYFQNEAQLEKSRLLSDRFSAERPKGSFSTLEIQRTEQGDSAMYLCASSLEAGGAGYTFGSGTRLTVV.

This clonotype came up many times. The chain links TRBV9 to TRBJ2-7, with D possibly TRBD1 on 6 matching bases. With 7 bases removed from V and 3 bases from J, the gap between germline ends came to 11 bases. From germline, CDR1 is SGDLS and CDR2 YYNGEE. The CDR3 runs 12 residues. In DNA, the CDR3 is TGTGCCAGCGCTCTGGACAGCTACGAGCAGTACTTC. Protein: CASALDSYEQYF.

This clonotype was detected ten times or more. This chain uses TRBV20-1 with TRBJ1-2, with unresolved D. Per the germline V gene, CDR1 is DFQATT and CDR2 is SNEGSKA (reference sequence). CDR3 length: 13 residues. The V end lost 8 bases, the J end lost 5 bases, and 18 bases lay between the germline ends. CDR3 region: CSFEGGREYGYTF. CDR3 coding DNA: TGCAGTTTTGAAGGCGGCAGAGAATATGGCTACACCTTC.

This clonotype has a count of ten or more. The junction departs from the called germline gene at one end, perhaps through a read error. V and J are TRBV20-1 and TRBJ2-5; 8 bases line up with TRBD1. The CDR3 has 14 amino acids. Germline V gives CDR1 DFQATT, CDR2 SNEGSKA (reference sequence). The CDR3 protein is CSAINPDREKAQYF. For the CDR3, the DNA is TGCAGCGCTATAAACCCGGACAGGGAAAAGGCCCAGTACTTC.

Comments on this clonotype: A read error is possible here, since a much larger clone lies one base away. The chain couples TRBV20-1 to TRBJ2-1, with 7 bases fitting TRBD2. V gave up 2 bases and J gave up 8 bases; unmatched junction bases: 9. Germline V gene sequence: CDR1 DFQATT, CDR2 SNEGSKA (reference sequence). CDR3 length: 14 amino acids. The DNA for the CDR3 is TGCAGTGCTAGATTACCGGGGGGTAGCTATGAGCAGTTCTTC. Its translation: CSARLPGGSYEQFF.

The chain recombines TRBV20-1 with TRBJ2-7; perhaps TRBD2 as D (5 bases). V was pared by 8 bases and J by 3 bases, with 17 bases between. Germline V gene sequence: CDR1 DFQATT, CDR2 SNEGSKA (reference sequence). The CDR3 runs 13 residues. The CDR3 sequence is CSTQPSAGYEQYF. The CDR3 coding sequence is TGCAGTACTCAGCCTTCCGCGGGCTACGAGCAGTACTTC.

This clonotype occurred many times. V and J are TRBV5-1 and TRBJ2-1; 7 nucleotides match TRBD1. The ends lost 4 bases at V and 0 bases at J; junction bases unmatched: 7. Germline assignment: CDR1 SGHRS and CDR2 YFSETQ. This CDR3 has 16 amino acids. The CDR3 bases are TGCGCCAGCAGCCCTGGGACAGCCCTCTCCTACAATGAGCAGTTCTTC. This translates into CASSPGTALSYNEQFF. The whole variable domain, remainder taken from reference TRBV5-1 and TRBJ2-1, is KAGVTQTPRYLIKTRGQQVTLSCSPISGHRSVSWYQQTPGQGLQFLFEYFSETQRNKGNFPGRFSGRQFSNSRSEMNVSTLELGDSALYLCASSPGTALSYNEQFFGPGTRLTVL.

The chain recombines TRBV5-1 with TRBJ1-2; D not resolved. Per germline, CDR1 SGHRS and CDR2 YFSETQ. This CDR3 is built from 13 residues. Trimming removed 4 bases at V and 8 bases at J, with 15 bases between. The CDR3 nucleotides read TGCGCCAGCAGCCCCTGGCAGACCGACGGCTACACCTTC. It yields the protein CASSPWQTDGYTF. The full variable domain, in which reference TRBV5-1 and TRBJ1-2 provide the parts outside the CDR3, is KAGVTQTPRYLIKTRGQQVTLSCSPISGHRSVSWYQQTPGQGLQFLFEYFSETQRNKGNFPGRFSGRQFSNSRSEMNVSTLELGDSALYLCASSPWQTDGYTFGSGTRLTVV.

In regard to this clonotype: This may arise from a read error, as a much more abundant clone is one base away. The CDR3: CASNRDRAYNEQLF. In DNA, the CDR3 is TGTGCCAGCAACCGGGACAGGGCCTACAATGAGCAGCTCTTC. The chain links TRBV7-2 to TRBJ2-1; the match to TRBD1 covers 9 bases. Germline CDR1 reads SGHTA; CDR2 reads FQGNSA. The CDR3 sequence is 14 residues long.

Ten or more counts support this clonotype. The chain links TRBV25-1 to TRBJ2-4; tentative D call: TRBD2 (6 bases). V was shortened by 1 base and J by 0 bases, with 22 bases between the two germline ends. This CDR3 region has 20 residues. Germline V gives CDR1 MGHDK, CDR2 SYGVNS. CDR3 residues: CASSEWLKGRGLLAKNIQYF. In DNA form, the CDR3 reads TGTGCCAGCAGTGAATGGTTGAAGGGTAGGGGACTTTTAGCCAAAAACATTCAGTACTTC.

This clonotype was detected a few times. This chain connects TRBV4-2 to TRBJ1-3; 7 nucleotides agree with TRBD1. V was clipped by 1 base and J by 3 bases; unmatched bases: 9. The CDR3 length is 17 residues. Germline V gene data show CDR1 as LGHNA and CDR2 as YNFKEQ. In DNA form, the CDR3 reads TGTGCCAGCAGCCAAGTCTCTGCAGGGGGGTATGGAAACACCATATATTTT. It encodes CASSQVSAGGYGNTIYF.

This clonotype was recorded many times. The chain carries TRBV6-5 and TRBJ1-5; D is undetermined. V was pared by 4 bases and J by 7 bases, with 11 bases between. Germline V CDR1 and CDR2: MNHEY, SVGAGI. The CDR3 extends over 13 amino acids. CDR3 DNA: TGTGCCAGCAGTTTTGGAGGGATACAGCCCCAGCATTTT. Encoded protein: CASSFGGIQPQHF.

This clonotype was recorded at least ten times. The V and J genes are TRBV2 and TRBJ2-5; D is uncertain. V was cut by 4 bases and J by 1 base, with 7 bases left in between. This CDR3 comprises 13 residues. Germline V lookup: CDR1 SNHLY, CDR2 FYNNEI. CDR3 DNA sequence: TGTGCCAGCAGTGGGCTGCTCCAAGAGACCCAGTACTTC. This encodes CASSGLLQETQYF.

This clonotype was observed many times. This rearrangement joins TRBV6-6 to TRBJ2-1; 10 bases map to TRBD2. The CDR3 totals 18 residues. The germline gives CDR1 MNHNY, CDR2 SVGAGI (reference sequence). V lost 7 bases, J lost 6 bases, and 18 bases stayed unmatched. In DNA, the CDR3 is TGTGCCAGCATCCACGGGGGATTAGCGGGGGGAGGAGGCAATGAGCAGTTCTTC. Its protein is CASIHGGLAGGGGNEQFF.

This clonotype was picked up many times. The rearrangement links TRBV6-6 to TRBJ1-4, with D unresolved. The CDR3 has 13 amino acids. Germline loops: CDR1 MNHNY, CDR2 SVGAGI (reference sequence). V shed 2 bases and J shed 4 bases, with 5 bases lying between them. The CDR3 here is CASSYTVNEKLFF. In nucleotides, the CDR3 is TGTGCCAGCAGTTACACCGTTAATGAAAAACTGTTTTTT.

This clonotype was found many times. The CDR3 DNA reads TGCAGTGCTAGCCCCGTAACGGGGCCTGTCAATGAGCAGTTCTTC. This translates into CSASPVTGPVNEQFF. This chain uses TRBV20-1 with TRBJ2-1; perhaps D is TRBD1 or TRBD2 (5 bases each). Trimming removed 3 bases at V and 6 bases at J, with 18 bases between. Germline V lookup: CDR1 DFQATT, CDR2 SNEGSKA (reference sequence). This CDR3 region has 15 residues.

This clonotype was recorded a few times. Being one base from a much bigger clone, this may be a read error. The chain uses TRBV7-2 and TRBJ2-4, with 8 bases aligning to TRBD1. Germline CDR1 reads SGHTA; CDR2 reads FQGNSA. With V trimmed by 2 bases and J by 13 bases, 10 bases remained unmatched. The CDR3 is made up of 14 amino acids. The CDR3, as DNA: TGTGCCAGCAGCTTATCGGACAGGGTCAATGAGCAGTACTTC. It is translated as CASSLSDRVNEQYF.

This CDR3 is CSARGLQGAEKLFF. The CDR3 bases are TGCAGTGCTAGAGGACTACAGGGGGCGGAAAAACTGTTTTTT. The rearrangement links TRBV20-1 to TRBJ1-4; 9 nucleotides align to TRBD1. The ends lost 1 base at V and 8 bases at J; junction bases unmatched: 5. Germline CDR1 reads DFQATT; CDR2 reads SNEGSKA (reference sequence). The CDR3 is 14 residues long.

As concerns this clonotype: A much larger clone is a single base away; this may be a read error. J is TRBJ1-1 and V is TRBV5-1; TRBD1 matches 7 bases. Germline V gene lookup returns CDR1 SGHRS and CDR2 YFSETQ. The junction had 7 bases not matched to a gene; V was cut back by 7 bases and J by 1 base. This CDR3 has 14 residues. The CDR3 sequence: CASGSRQGNTEAFF. CDR3 nucleotide sequence: TGCGCCAGCGGCTCGAGACAGGGGAACACTGAAGCTTTCTTT. Variable domain in full (rest from reference TRBV5-1 and TRBJ1-1): KAGVTQTPRYLIKTRGQQVTLSCSPISGHRSVSWYQQTPGQGLQFLFEYFSETQRNKGNFPGRFSGRQFSNSRSEMNVSTLELGDSALYLCASGSRQGNTEAFFGQGTRLTVV.

This clonotype appeared a few times. The rearrangement links TRBV10-3 to TRBJ1-5; the D gene is possibly TRBD1 (6 bases). CDR3 length: 13 amino acids. Per germline, CDR1 ENHRY and CDR2 SYGVKD. Trimming took off 3 bases at V and 6 bases at J, with 9 bases between the two ends. The CDR3 sequence: CAISEQGSQPQHF. CDR3 DNA: TGTGCCATCAGTGAACAGGGAAGTCAGCCCCAGCATTTT.

The sample holds many counts of this clonotype. The V and J genes are TRBV12-3 or TRBV12-4 and TRBJ2-3, with TRBD2 matching 8 bases. The J segment lost 2 bases and the V segment lost 7 bases, leaving 8 bases of the junction unmatched. This CDR3 has 15 residues. DNA for the CDR3: TGTGCCAGCACCCTTAGCGGGGAGAACACAGATACGCAGTATTTT. It is translated as CASTLSGENTDTQYF.

This chain links TRBV3-1 with TRBJ1-1; weak D call: TRBD1 (5 bases). Germline V gene sequence: CDR1 LGHDT, CDR2 YNNKEL (reference sequence). The CDR3 loop spans 15 amino acids. V was pared by 0 bases and J by 10 bases, with 18 bases between. The CDR3 DNA is TGTGCCAGCAGCCAAGACGCCGCGGGACCTTTGCGAGCTTTCTTT. Protein: CASSQDAAGPLRAFF.

There are many counts of this clonotype. V is TRBV10-3 and J is TRBJ2-3, with D unclear. V shed 3 bases and J shed 6 bases, with 19 bases lying between them. Germline loops: CDR1 ENHRY, CDR2 SYGVKD. This CDR3 is 16 amino acids long. The CDR3: CAISEGFQISADTQYF. CDR3 DNA sequence: TGTGCCATCAGTGAAGGTTTCCAGATTTCGGCCGATACGCAGTATTTT.

This clonotype occurred a few times. This chain uses TRBV6-6 with TRBJ2-7, with 11 bases that match TRBD2. CDR1 and CDR2 (germline): MNHNY, SVGAGI (reference sequence). The ends lost 4 bases at V and 4 bases at J; junction bases unmatched: 3. CDR3 length: 14 amino acids. CDR3 DNA sequence: TGTGCCAGCAGTTTTAGCGGGGGGGGGTACGAGCAGTACTTC. Its protein is CASSFSGGGYEQYF.

This clonotype was recorded many times. The rearrangement uses TRBV28 and TRBJ2-4, with D maybe TRBD2 (6 bases). Trimming took 6 bases from V and 0 from J, leaving 12 bases between them. CDR1 is MDHEN and CDR2 is SYDVKM in the germline V gene. The CDR3 has 15 amino acids. The CDR3 loop reads CASSDSGLAKNIQYF. DNA of the CDR3: TGTGCCAGCAGCGACAGCGGGTTAGCCAAAAACATTCAGTACTTC.

Regarding this clonotype: This may be a read error: a much more frequent sequence differs by one nucleotide. This chain links TRBV7-2 with TRBJ2-3, with 11 nucleotides matching TRBD2. CDR1 and CDR2 from the germline V gene are SGHTA and FQGNSA. The CDR3 consists of 18 residues. CDR3 nucleotides: TGTGCCAGCAGCTTATCCCCTAGCGGGGGGCCAAGCACAGATGCGCAGTATTTT. Translated, it gives CASSLSPSGGPSTDAQYF.

This clonotype has only a few counts. This clone may be a read error of a much larger clone one base away. The chain employs TRBV20-1 and TRBJ2-7, with D maybe TRBD1 (6 bases). In germline, CDR1 is DFQATT, CDR2 SNEGSKA (reference sequence). CDR3 length: 14 amino acids. Trimming pared 6 bases from V and 5 bases from J, leaving 20 bases between. As DNA, the CDR3 is TGCAGTGCGCCTGAACAGGGTCGGAGCCACGAGCAGTACTTC. This sequence encodes CSAPEQGRSHEQYF.